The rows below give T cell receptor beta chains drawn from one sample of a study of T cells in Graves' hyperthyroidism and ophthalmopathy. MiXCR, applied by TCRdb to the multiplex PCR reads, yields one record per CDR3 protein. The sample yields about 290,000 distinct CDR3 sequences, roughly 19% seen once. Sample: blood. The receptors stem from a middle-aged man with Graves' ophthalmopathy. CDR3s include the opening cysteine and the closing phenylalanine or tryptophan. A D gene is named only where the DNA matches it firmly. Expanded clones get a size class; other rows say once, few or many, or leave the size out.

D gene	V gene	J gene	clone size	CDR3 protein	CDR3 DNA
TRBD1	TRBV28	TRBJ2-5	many	CASSSGTGGRRTQYF	TGTGCCAGCAGTTCTGGGACAGGGGGCAGAAGGACCCAGTACTTC
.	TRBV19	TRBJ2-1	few	CASSPNLRPLNEQFF	TGTGCCAGTAGTCCTAACCTACGTCCCCTCAATGAGCAGTTCTTC
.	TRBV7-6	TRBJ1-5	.	CASSYRDGAGPQHF	TGTGCCAGCAGCTACCGGGACGGAGCTGGGCCCCAGCATTTT
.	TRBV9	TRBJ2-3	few	CASSVKDRTDTQYF	TGTGCCAGCAGCGTAAAGGACCGCACAGATACGCAGTATTTT
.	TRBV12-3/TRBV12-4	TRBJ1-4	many	CASSVEGEKLFF	TGTGCCAGCAGTGTTGAGGGGGAAAAACTGTTTTTT
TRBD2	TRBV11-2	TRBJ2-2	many	CASRPLAGNTGELFF	TGTGCCAGCAGACCCCTAGCGGGGAACACCGGGGAGCTGTTTTTT
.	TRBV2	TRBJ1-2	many	CASNPKTGLFGYTF	TGTGCCAGCAATCCGAAGACAGGTCTCTTCGGCTACACCTTC
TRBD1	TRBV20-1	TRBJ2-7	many	CSAPPWTGLYEQYF	TGCAGTGCCCCCCCTTGGACAGGACTCTACGAGCAGTACTTC
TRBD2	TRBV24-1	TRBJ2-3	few	CATSLGLAGETDTQYF	TGTGCCACCAGTTTGGGACTAGCGGGAGAGACCGATACGCAGTATTTT
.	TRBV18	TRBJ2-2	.	CASSPLDQAAPVPGELFF	TGTGCCAGCTCACCACTCGATCAGGCCGCCCCCGTACCCGGGGAGCTGTTTTTT
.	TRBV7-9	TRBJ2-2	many	CASSSNTGELFF	TGTGCCAGCAGCTCGAACACCGGGGAGCTGTTTTTT
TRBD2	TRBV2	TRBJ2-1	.	CASSRASGEYEQFF	TGTGCCAGCAGTAGGGCTAGCGGGGAATATGAGCAGTTCTTC
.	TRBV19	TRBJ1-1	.	CASGHFNTEAFF	TGTGCCAGTGGGCATTTCAACACTGAAGCTTTCTTT
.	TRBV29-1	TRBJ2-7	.	CSVSGTLYEQYF	TGCAGCGTGTCGGGCACTCTCTACGAGCAGTACTTC
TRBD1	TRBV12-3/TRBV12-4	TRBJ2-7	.	CASSRTGIFENEQYF	TGTGCCAGCAGCCGGACAGGAATCTTCGAGAACGAGCAGTACTTC
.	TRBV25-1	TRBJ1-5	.	CASSERGDNQPQHF	TGTGCCAGCAGTGAAAGAGGGGACAATCAGCCCCAGCATTTT
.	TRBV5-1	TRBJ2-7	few	CASSFQDEQYF	TGCGCCAGCAGCTTCCAGGACGAGCAGTACTTC
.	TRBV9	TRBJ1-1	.	CASSVEGRPGDTEAFF	TGTGCCAGCAGCGTAGAGGGCAGACCTGGGGACACTGAAGCTTTCTTT
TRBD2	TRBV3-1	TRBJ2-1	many	CASSQGNAGGEQFF	TGTGCCAGCAGCCAAGGTAACGCGGGAGGTGAGCAGTTCTTC
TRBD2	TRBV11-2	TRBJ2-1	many	CASSEGLAELNEQFF	TGTGCCAGCAGCGAGGGACTAGCGGAACTCAATGAGCAGTTCTTC
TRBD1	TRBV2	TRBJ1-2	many	CASSGDSFYGYTF	TGTGCCAGCAGTGGGGACAGTTTCTATGGCTACACCTTC
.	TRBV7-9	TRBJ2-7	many	CASSLTGGAGTYEQYF	TGTGCCAGCAGCTTAACGGGGGGCGCAGGGACCTACGAGCAGTACTTC
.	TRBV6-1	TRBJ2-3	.	CASSEGPTDTQYF	TGTGCCAGCAGTGAAGGGCCAACAGATACGCAGTATTTT
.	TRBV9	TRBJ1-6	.	CASSLDGGRSPLHF	TGTGCCAGCAGCCTTGACGGGGGGCGATCACCCCTCCACTTT
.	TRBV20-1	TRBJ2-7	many	CSVESLSSYEQYF	TGCAGTGTGGAGTCCCTAAGCTCCTACGAGCAGTACTTC
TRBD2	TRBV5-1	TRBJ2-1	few	CASSRTSGRINEQFF	TGCGCCAGCAGCCGAACTAGCGGGAGAATCAATGAGCAGTTCTTC
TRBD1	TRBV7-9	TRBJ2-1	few	CASSRRTGIDNEQFF	TGTGCCAGCAGCCGACGGACAGGGATCGACAATGAGCAGTTCTTC
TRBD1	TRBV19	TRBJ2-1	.	CASSKGAYSSYNEQFF	TGTGCCAGTAGTAAGGGGGCTTACAGCTCCTACAATGAGCAGTTCTTC
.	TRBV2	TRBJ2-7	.	CASSSFQGSYEQYF	TGTGCCAGCAGTTCTTTCCAGGGCTCCTACGAGCAGTACTTC
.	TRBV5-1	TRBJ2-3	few	CASSLGLNTDTQYF	TGCGCCAGCAGCTTGGGACTTAACACAGATACGCAGTATTTT
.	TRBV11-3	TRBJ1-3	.	CASSLGSLAGNTIYF	TGTGCCAGCAGCTTAGGGAGTTTGGCCGGAAACACCATATATTTT
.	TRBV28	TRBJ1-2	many	CASSLGSGVYGYTF	TGTGCCAGCAGTCTTGGGTCAGGGGTCTATGGCTACACCTTC
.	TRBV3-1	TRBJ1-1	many	CASSQAGPRLEAFF	TGTGCCAGCAGCCAGGCAGGCCCTCGGCTTGAAGCTTTCTTT
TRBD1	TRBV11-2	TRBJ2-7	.	CASSWGQDISYEQYF	TGTGCCAGCAGCTGGGGACAGGACATCTCCTACGAGCAGTACTTC
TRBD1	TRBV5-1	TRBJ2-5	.	CASSASTGGLETQYF	TGCGCCAGCAGCGCTTCGACAGGGGGCTTGGAGACCCAGTACTTC
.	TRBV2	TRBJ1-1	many	CAIRKRRENTEAFF	TGTGCCATCCGAAAGAGAAGGGAGAACACTGAAGCTTTCTTT
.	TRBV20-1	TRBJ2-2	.	CSAAEGGPSGELFF	TGCAGTGCTGCCGAGGGGGGGCCGTCCGGGGAGCTGTTTTTT
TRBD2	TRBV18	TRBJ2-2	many	CASSPAGVQSTGELFF	TGTGCCAGCTCACCAGCGGGAGTGCAGAGCACCGGGGAGCTGTTTTTT
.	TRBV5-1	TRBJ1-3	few	CASSLVGGSGNTIYF	TGCGCCAGCAGCTTGGTCGGGGGCTCTGGAAACACCATATATTTT
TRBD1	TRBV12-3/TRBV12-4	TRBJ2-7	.	CASSSRDRGAHGQYF	TGTGCCAGCAGTTCGCGGGACAGGGGGGCCCACGGGCAGTACTTC
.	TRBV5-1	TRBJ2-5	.	CASSHDRSTQETQYF	TGCGCCAGCAGCCACGACAGGAGCACACAAGAGACCCAGTACTTC
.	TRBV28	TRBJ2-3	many	CASSHPGTDTQYF	TGTGCCAGCAGCCATCCGGGGACAGATACGCAGTATTTT
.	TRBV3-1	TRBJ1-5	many	CASSQLGYGQPQHF	TGTGCCAGCAGCCAACTAGGGTATGGGCAGCCCCAGCATTTT
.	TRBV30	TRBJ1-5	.	CAWSVLGDSGNQPQHF	TGTGCCTGGAGTGTACTAGGGGACTCAGGCAATCAGCCCCAGCATTTT
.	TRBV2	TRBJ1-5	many	CASTIRVAQPQHF	TGTGCCAGCACGATCAGGGTGGCCCAGCCCCAGCATTTT
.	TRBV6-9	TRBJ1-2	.	CASNSVFANYGYTF	TGTGCCAGCAATTCTGTCTTCGCTAACTATGGCTACACCTTC
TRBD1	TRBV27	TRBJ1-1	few	CASSPLTGRRTEAFF	TGTGCCAGCAGTCCCTTGACAGGGAGGCGAACTGAAGCTTTCTTT
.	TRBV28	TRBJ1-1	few	CASSRTGTGTEAFF	TGTGCCAGCAGCCGAACAGGGACGGGCACTGAAGCTTTCTTT
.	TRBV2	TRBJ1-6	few	CASTPGELRGYSPLHF	TGTGCCAGCACCCCAGGTGAATTGAGGGGTTATTCACCCCTCCACTTT